Below, 26 T cell receptor beta chains from the same sample are listed, as sequenced in a study of Ad26.COV2.S vaccination and SARS-CoV-2 variants (dated by TCRdb to the early 2020s). Library generation was performed with the immunoSEQ multiplex PCR assay. The clones in this table, taken by TCRdb from immuneACCESS, are in-frame only. Not every clone is retained; where verified, under half of the shortfall comes from an unresolved V gene, and the cause of the rest is unknown. This sample is represented by hundreds of thousands of clones; around 89% of them were singletons. The top ten clones comprise just under 5% of the sample. The intended sense of this specimen's treatment or condition label: 15 to 20 received Ad26.COV2.S at low or high dose, single or two shots; a few received placebo; per-sample allocation not given. Repertoires of vaccine and placebo recipients were sequenced from samples collected on day 63 after the first injection.

The sample consisted of peripheral blood, taken in a trial of Ad26.COV2.S vaccine versus placebo. The receptors here all came from a person between 18 and 65 years old who received the Ad26.COV2.S COVID-19 vaccine or a placebo.

The rearrangement uses TRBV19 and TRBJ2-3; D is ambiguous. Trimming left V 0 bases short and J 6 bases short, with 13 bases between. The CDR3 consists of 15 residues. Germline V gene sequence: CDR1 LNHDA, CDR2 SQIVND (reference sequence). The CDR3 nucleotides are TGTGCCAGTAGTATAGATCGGTCTGGTGGGGATACGCAGTATTTT. The encoded protein is CASSIDRSGGDTQYF. Full variable domain (rest looked up from reference TRBV19 and TRBJ2-3): DGGITQSPKYLFRKEGQNVTLSCEQNLNHDAMYWYRQDPGQGLRLIYYSQIVNDFQKGDIAEGYSVSREKKESFPLTVTSAQKNPTAFYLCASSIDRSGGDTQYFGPGTRLTVL.

The genes are TRBV4-3 and TRBJ1-4, with D unresolved. This CDR3 is built from 15 residues. Germline CDR1 is LGHNA and CDR2 is YSLEER. V lost 2 bases to trimming and J lost 4 bases, with 11 bases between them. CDR3 DNA sequence: TGCGCCAGCAGCCAACACACGGAATATAATGAAAAACTGTTTTTT. Residues: CASSQHTEYNEKLFF.

This clone was seen just once. CDR3 sequence reads: CASSRKTGPINEKLFF. The CDR3 DNA reads TGTGCCAGTAGTAGAAAAACAGGTCCAATTAATGAAAAACTGTTTTTT. J is TRBJ1-4 and V is TRBV19; a possible D gene is TRBD1 (5 bases). Germline values: CDR1 LNHDA, CDR2 SQIVND (reference sequence). V gave up 4 bases and J gave up 4 bases, with 16 bases separating them. This CDR3 comprises 16 residues.

The chain has TRBV28 and TRBJ1-5; 9 positions match TRBD1. V lost 5 bases, J lost 6 bases, and 8 bases stayed unmatched. Germline V CDR1 and CDR2: MDHEN, SYDVKM. The length of the CDR3 is 15 residues. The DNA of the CDR3 is TGTGCCAGCAGTCCCGGGACAGGGAAAGGTCAGCCCCAGCATTTT. This gives the protein CASSPGTGKGQPQHF. Drawing the rest from reference TRBV28 and TRBJ1-5, the complete variable domain is DVKVTQSSRYLVKRTGEKVFLECVQDMDHENMFWYRQDPGLGLRLIYFSYDVKMKEKGDIPEGYSVSREKKERFSLILESASTNQTSMYLCASSPGTGKGQPQHFGDGTRLSIL.

The chain combines TRBV12-5 with TRBJ2-2; TRBD1 agrees at 8 bases. The CDR3 is 15 amino acids. Germline V gives CDR1 LGHNT, CDR2 FRNRAP. V lost 5 bases to trimming and J lost 4 bases; unmatched junction nucleotides: 6. The CDR3: CASGQQGVGTGELFF. The DNA for the CDR3 is TGTGCTAGTGGTCAACAGGGGGTCGGCACCGGGGAGCTGTTTTTT. Using reference TRBV12-5 and TRBJ2-2 for the parts outside the CDR3, the full variable domain is DARVTQTPRHKVTEMGQEVTMRCQPILGHNTVFWYRQTMMQGLELLAYFRNRAPLDDSGMPKDRFSAEMPDATLATLKIQPSEPRDSAVYFCASGQQGVGTGELFFGEGSRLTVL.

The CDR3 DNA follows: TGTGCCAGCAGCTTATTTGTACCCGAGCAGTACTTC. It translates to CASSLFVPEQYF. The chain has TRBV11-2 and TRBJ2-7; D call uncertain. The V and J ends lost 2 bases and 6 bases respectively, with 8 bases between them. The CDR3 consists of 12 residues. Looked up from germline, CDR1 is SGHAT and CDR2 is FQNNGV.

V and J are TRBV24-1 and TRBJ2-1, with D unclear. V lost 6 bases to trimming and J lost 9 bases, with 17 bases between them. From germline, CDR1 is KGHDR and CDR2 SFDVKD. The CDR3 is made up of 14 amino acids. Here the CDR3 DNA reads TGTGCCACCAGTTCGACACGCCCCTCCATTGAGCAGTTCTTC. This codes for CATSSTRPSIEQFF.

This clone was detected a few times. The chain is built from TRBV28 and TRBJ1-2; TRBD1 matches 7 bases. Germline values: CDR1 MDHEN, CDR2 SYDVKM. The CDR3 length is 14 residues. The junction had 11 bases not matched to a gene; V was cut back by 6 bases and J by 7 bases. In DNA, the CDR3 is TGTGCCAGCAGCTCCCCGGGAGGGGGCGCTGGCTACACCTTC. This codes for CASSSPGGGAGYTF.

This clone was observed once. The chain has TRBV2 and TRBJ1-5, with a possible D match to TRBD1 (5 bases). The CDR3 has 13 amino acids. The germline V gene has CDR1 SNHLY and CDR2 FYNNEI. Trimming cost V 7 bases and J 6 bases, with 13 bases left between them. CDR3 residues: CASNSVGGQPQHF. The CDR3 DNA reads as TGTGCCAGCAATTCCGTTGGGGGTCAGCCCCAGCATTTT.

The chain carries TRBV10-3 and TRBJ2-1; D gene uncertain. V shed 7 bases and J shed 8 bases, with 15 bases lying between them. CDR1 ENHRY and CDR2 SYGVKD come from the germline V gene. This CDR3 is built from 13 residues. The CDR3 DNA reads TGTGCCATCAAAAACGAAAGAGACGATGAGCAGTTCTTC. It specifies CAIKNERDDEQFF.

The CDR3 DNA is TGTGCCAGCAGCTCCACAAGGGGTGGCTACACCTTC. Its translation: CASSSTRGGYTF. This chain uses TRBV7-9 with TRBJ1-2, with D possibly being TRBD1 (5 bases). Trimming removed 4 bases from V and 7 bases from J, with 10 bases in between. The CDR3 runs to 12 residues. CDR1 SEHNR and CDR2 FQNEAQ come from the germline V gene (reference sequence).

The chain has TRBV6-2 or TRBV6-3 and TRBJ2-7; no clear D gene. V was shortened by 4 bases and J by 0 bases, with 7 bases between the two germline ends. The CDR3 is made up of 13 amino acids. Germline V gene lookup returns CDR1 MNHEY and CDR2 SVGEGT. This CDR3 reads CASSSGNSYEQYF. The CDR3 DNA is TGTGCCAGCAGTTCCGGAAACTCCTACGAGCAGTACTTC.

V and J are TRBV24-1 and TRBJ1-1, with D perhaps matching TRBD1 (6 bases). The length of the CDR3 is 12 residues. The germline CDR1 and CDR2 sequences are KGHDR and SFDVKD. CDR3 amino acids: CAPAGAGTEAFF. The CDR3 DNA sequence: TGTGCACCCGCGGGGGCCGGCACTGAAGCTTTCTTT.

The V and J genes are TRBV15 and TRBJ2-5; possibly TRBD1 for D (6 bases). Germline CDR1 LNHNV, CDR2 YYDKDF (reference sequence). The CDR3 is 14 residues long. Trimming took off 4 bases at V and 2 bases at J, with 11 bases between the two ends. CDR3 region: CATSKNRDQETQYF. CDR3 nucleotides: TGTGCCACCAGCAAAAACAGGGATCAAGAGACCCAGTACTTC.

The chain has TRBV7-9 and TRBJ2-7, with 7 positions matching TRBD1. The CDR3 runs 15 residues. Germline V lookup: CDR1 SEHNR, CDR2 FQNEAQ (reference sequence). Losses at the gene ends were 1 base for V and 2 bases for J; bases not matched to a gene: 5. In DNA, the CDR3 is TGTGCCAGCAGCTTAGTTGGGACAGCTACCTACGAGCAGTACTTC. Translation gives CASSLVGTATYEQYF.

The chain combines TRBV19 with TRBJ1-4, with unresolved D. Germline V gene lookup returns CDR1 LNHDA and CDR2 SQIVND (reference sequence). Trimming left V 3 bases short and J 7 bases short, with 12 bases between. The CDR3 runs to 14 residues. The CDR3: CASSMPGNSEKLFF. CDR3 DNA sequence: TGTGCCAGTAGTATGCCCGGGAATAGTGAAAAACTGTTTTTT.

A few counts support this clone. This specimen includes other DNA sequences encoding the same CDR3. The rearrangement uses TRBV5-4 and TRBJ1-6, with D possibly TRBD1 on 5 matching bases. The CDR3 consists of 15 residues. Germline CDR1 reads SGHNT; CDR2 reads YYREEE (reference sequence). Deletions cut 0 bases from V and 6 bases from J, with 10 bases between. The CDR3 coding sequence is TGTGCCAGCAGCTTGGGTGACAGAGTTAATTCACCCCTCCACTTT. Protein product: CASSLGDRVNSPLHF.

The chain is built from TRBV7-9 and TRBJ1-1, with D tentatively TRBD1 (6 bases). CDR1 is SEHNR, CDR2 FQNEAQ, per germline (reference sequence). Trimming took 5 bases from V and 2 from J, leaving 12 bases between them. The CDR3 is made up of 14 amino acids. CDR3 in amino acids: CASSRGHLNTEAFF. CDR3 coding DNA: TGTGCCAGCAGCCGGGGACACCTAAACACTGAAGCTTTCTTT.

V usage is TRBV15 and J usage is TRBJ1-5; D gene uncertain. Germline lookup yields CDR1 LNHNV and CDR2 YYDKDF (reference sequence). Trimming shortened V by 5 bases and J by 0 bases, and 8 bases separated the two germline ends. This CDR3 contains 14 residues. CDR3 residues: CATSPPYSNQPQHF. The CDR3 bases are TGTGCCACCAGCCCTCCCTATAGCAATCAGCCCCAGCATTTT. Together with reference TRBV15 and TRBJ1-5, the CDR3 gives the full variable domain: DAMVIQNPRYQVTQFGKPVTLSCSQTLNHNVMYWYQQKSSQAPKLLFHYYDKDFNNEADTPDNFQSRRPNTSFCFLDIRSPGLGDTAMYLCATSPPYSNQPQHFGDGTRLSIL.

This clone was recorded a few times. This chain joins TRBV27 and TRBJ1-1; TRBD1 is a possible D gene (5 bases). Germline V gives CDR1 MNHEY, CDR2 SMNVEV (reference sequence). V was shortened by 1 base and J by 5 bases, with 14 bases between the two germline ends. The CDR3 runs 15 residues. CDR3 protein: CASSLYSQGRTEAFF. CDR3 nucleotide sequence: TGTGCCAGCAGTTTATATTCGCAGGGCCGAACTGAAGCTTTCTTT.

The chain links TRBV25-1 to TRBJ2-3, with 10 bases matching TRBD2. The CDR3 extends over 14 amino acids. V lost 5 bases and J lost 7; bases outside the gene matches: 6. Per germline, CDR1 MGHDK and CDR2 SYGVNS. This CDR3 reads CASSRASGGYTQYF. DNA of the CDR3: TGTGCCAGCAGTCGGGCTAGCGGGGGTTATACGCAGTATTTT. Based on the CDR3 plus reference TRBV25-1 and TRBJ2-3, the full variable domain is EADIYQTPRYLVIGTGKKITLECSQTMGHDKMYWYQQDPGMELHLIHYSYGVNSTEKGDLSSESTVSRIRTEHFPLTLESARPSHTSQYLCASSRASGGYTQYFGPGTRLTVL.

V and J are TRBV5-6 and TRBJ2-7, with 9 bases fitting TRBD1. Germline CDR1 and CDR2: SGHDT and YYEEEE. The CDR3 is 14 amino acids. Trimming cost V 1 base and J 5 bases; bases outside gene matches: 4. The CDR3 sequence: CASSLTTGGNEQYF. Here the CDR3 DNA reads TGTGCCAGCAGCTTGACGACAGGGGGAAACGAGCAGTACTTC.

This clone has a single count. The V and J genes are TRBV9 and TRBJ1-3; D unclear. Trimming took off 3 bases at V and 0 bases at J, with 16 bases between the two ends. Germline V gene sequence: CDR1 SGDLS, CDR2 YYNGEE. CDR3 length equals 17 residues. The CDR3 sequence: CASSAPERRSSGNTIYF. CDR3 in DNA: TGTGCCAGCAGCGCTCCAGAGAGACGGAGCTCTGGAAACACCATATATTTT.

A few counts support this clone. The chain has TRBV4-3 and TRBJ2-7, with D perhaps TRBD2 (6 bases). The V gene's germline CDR1 is LGHNA and CDR2 YSLEER. This CDR3 is built from 14 residues. Deletions cut 4 bases from V and 4 bases from J, with 14 bases between. The CDR3 protein is CASSRGLTPYEQYF. The CDR3 region has the DNA TGCGCCAGCAGCCGCGGACTAACCCCATACGAGCAGTACTTC.

In this sample, this clone turned up a few times. J is TRBJ1-2 and V is TRBV5-5; the match to TRBD1 covers 7 bases. This CDR3 region has 15 residues. J was trimmed by 4 bases and V by 3 bases; bases with no gene match: 9. Germline V gene lookup returns CDR1 SGHKS and CDR2 YYEKEE (reference sequence). In nucleotides, the CDR3 is TGTGCCAGCAGCTCAACCGGGACAGCCGTCTATGGCTACACCTTC. This codes for CASSSTGTAVYGYTF.

This chain links TRBV5-1 with TRBJ2-3; 10 nucleotides agree with TRBD1. Germline values: CDR1 SGHRS, CDR2 YFSETQ. This CDR3 has 14 residues. Unmatched junction bases numbered 7, after V lost 7 bases and J lost 5 bases. The CDR3, as DNA: TGCGCCAGCGAGACAGGGGGCGGGGAAGATACGCAGTATTTT. It codes for CASETGGGEDTQYF.